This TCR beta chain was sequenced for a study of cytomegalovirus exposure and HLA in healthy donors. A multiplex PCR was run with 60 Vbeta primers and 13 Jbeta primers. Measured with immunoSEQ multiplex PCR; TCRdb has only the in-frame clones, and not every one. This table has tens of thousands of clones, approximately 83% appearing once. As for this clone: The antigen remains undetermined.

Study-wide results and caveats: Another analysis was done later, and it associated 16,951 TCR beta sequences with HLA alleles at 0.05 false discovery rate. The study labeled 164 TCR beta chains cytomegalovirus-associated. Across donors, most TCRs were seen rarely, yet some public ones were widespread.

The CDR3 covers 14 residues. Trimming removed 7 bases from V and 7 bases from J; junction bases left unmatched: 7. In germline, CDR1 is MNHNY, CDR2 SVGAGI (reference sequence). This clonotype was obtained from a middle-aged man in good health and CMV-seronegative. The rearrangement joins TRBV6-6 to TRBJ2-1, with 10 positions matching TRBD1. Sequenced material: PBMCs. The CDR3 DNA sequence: TGTGCCAGCACCGGGGACAGGGGCGGGAATGAGCAGTTCTTC. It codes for CASTGDRGGNEQFF.